This T cell receptor (beta chain) was obtained from a study of blood T cell repertoires in COVID-19 (TCRdb year 2020). General notes on the study: Samples from collaborators originated in the United States, Italy and Spain and spanned both the acute and convalescent phases of COVID-19. Deeply sampled blood TCRbeta repertoires from subjects exposed to, actively infected with, or recovered from COVID-19 were included in the dataset. The sample metadata nearly always contained a de-identified subject ID, COVID-19 status, age in years and sex. The repertoires were released in a freely available public database meant as a resource for research on the immune response to SARS-CoV-2. Where available, HLA class I and class II types were taken from metadata supplied by the sample provider and were not determined by assay-based typing. Samples came from the ongoing ImmuneRACE study (first 160 participants) plus 1,254 subjects from 6 global collaborators. The material from the prospective study consisted of cDNA or gDNA derived from T cells, B-cell-depleted T cells, or PBMCs.

TCRbeta CDR3 regions were amplified from genomic DNA using the immunoSEQ Assay, a bias-controlled multiplex PCR. Per the original workflow: Nucleated cell counts per sample were estimated from amplification of reference gene primers within the assay. Sequence reads were collapsed and filtered to measure the absolute abundance of every unique TCRbeta CDR3 rearrangement. For each sample, productive Simpson clonality was calculated by taking the square root of Simpson's diversity index across productive rearrangements. TCRdb holds this immuneACCESS table with in-frame rearrangements only. Some clones are missing; in checked studies, unresolved V genes explain under half, and the rest has no known cause. V, J and clone size reflect that table, while D and trimming were determined from the DNA. The sample yields 250,000 to 300,000 clones; roughly 80% were counted once. About 4.3% of the sample lies in the top ten.

Broader findings and caveats from the paper: How much clinical and demographic metadata was included differed by source and by participant, and the metadata was provided uncurated.

About this clone: Its antigen is not yet known. Its ends do not fully match the called genes, so a read error is possible.

The germline V gene sets CDR1 to MDHEN and CDR2 to SYDVKM. The cysteine opens and the phenylalanine closes a CDR3 of 18 amino acids. CDR3 DNA is the only sequence kept; it has 54 bases, read in frame from the first base. Another Seattle source contributed samples from volunteer blood donors who had recovered from COVID-19. The collaborating institutions used their own protocols to collect whole blood in K2EDTA tubes. For TCRbeta analysis, collaborators shipped samples in one of three forms: frozen whole blood, isolated PBMCs, or DNA extracted from either of those sample types. The sequence was collected from a man aged 55 to 69 who had recovered from COVID-19. Rearrangement joined TRBV28 to TRBJ2-6; 11 central nucleotides agree with TRBD2. Sequenced input: peripheral blood. The encoded CDR3 is CASSGRTGSQTSGVPLPF. The nucleotide sequence reads TGTGCCAGCAGTGGACGGACAGGGAGTCAGACTAGCGGGGTCCCCCTGCCTTTC. Full variable domain (CDR3 extended with the reference TRBV28 and TRBJ2-6 proteins): DVKVTQSSRYLVKRTGEKVFLECVQDMDHENMFWYRQDPGLGLRLIYFSYDVKMKEKGDIPEGYSVSREKKERFSLILESASTNQTSMYLCASSGRTGSQTSGVPLPFGAGSRLTVL.